The 10 T cell receptor beta chains reported below all come from one sample, sequenced in a study of shared clonotypes between healthy human individuals. Clones were read by immunoSEQ multiplex PCR, and TCRdb kept only the in-frame ones, dropping some. The data hold 2 million to 3 million clones, with under 95% observed a single time. Specimen: naive CD4+ T cells from PBMCs. The subset: CD45RA+ positively selected. The receptors were sampled from a man aged 18 to 30 in good health. Some clones in this sample may be carry-over from other donors' samples.

This clone was observed a single time. The V call is TRBV19, the J call TRBJ1-5, with a weak D call TRBD1 (6 bases). Germline assignment: CDR1 LNHDA and CDR2 SQIVND (reference sequence). CDR3 length: 15 residues. The V end lost 5 bases, the J end lost 0 bases, and 11 bases lay between the germline ends. The CDR3 bases are TGTGCCAGTAGTGTCACAGGGATTAGCAATCAGCCCCAGCATTTT. As protein: CASSVTGISNQPQHF.

The chain is built from TRBV2 and TRBJ1-5; D may be TRBD1 (5 bases). Deletions cut 4 bases from V and 7 bases from J, with 14 bases between. Germline V lookup: CDR1 SNHLY, CDR2 FYNNEI. This CDR3 comprises 14 residues. DNA for the CDR3: TGTGCCAGCAGTGCCGGGACGGGGCGGCAGCCCCAGCATTTT. Translating gives CASSAGTGRQPQHF.

The gene calls are TRBV19 and TRBJ1-4; weak D call: TRBD1 (5 bases). This CDR3 comprises 15 residues. Trimming took off 3 bases at V and 4 bases at J, with 12 bases between the two ends. Germline-derived CDR1 and CDR2 are LNHDA and SQIVND (reference sequence). The CDR3: CASSMGGTYNEKLFF. CDR3 DNA sequence: TGTGCCAGTAGTATGGGCGGGACGTATAATGAAAAACTGTTTTTT.

Regarding this clone: Other DNA sequences of this sample code for an identical CDR3. V gene TRBV5-6 combines with J gene TRBJ1-5; D remains unclear. This CDR3 is built from 15 residues. Germline CDR1 SGHDT, CDR2 YYEEEE. Trimming took off 0 bases at V and 0 bases at J, with 7 bases between the two ends. The CDR3 nucleotides are TGTGCCAGCAGCTTGGGGGGTTATAGCAATCAGCCCCAGCATTTT. Its protein is CASSLGGYSNQPQHF. The full variable domain, completed using reference TRBV5-6 and TRBJ1-5, is DAGVTQSPTHLIKTRGQQVTLRCSPKSGHDTVSWYQQALGQGPQFIFQYYEEEERQRGNFPDRFSGHQFPNYSSELNVNALLLGDSALYLCASSLGGYSNQPQHFGDGTRLSIL.

This chain links TRBV19 with TRBJ2-5; TRBD2 matches at 7 bases. In germline, CDR1 is LNHDA, CDR2 SQIVND (reference sequence). V lost 5 bases to trimming and J lost 2 bases; unmatched junction nucleotides: 5. The CDR3 length is 14 residues. DNA for the CDR3: TGTGCCAGTAGTCCCCAGCGGGGACAAGAGACCCAGTACTTC. Translation: CASSPQRGQETQYF.

The rearrangement uses TRBV2 and TRBJ1-1; no definite D call. The CDR3 spans 14 residues. V lost 4 bases to trimming and J lost 4 bases, with 13 bases between them. Germline assignment: CDR1 SNHLY and CDR2 FYNNEI. CDR3: CASSVSPGPTEAFF. In DNA form, the CDR3 reads TGTGCCAGCAGTGTCAGCCCCGGGCCCACTGAAGCTTTCTTT. The complete variable domain, with remaining parts taken from reference TRBV2 and TRBJ1-1, reads EPEVTQTPSHQVTQMGQEVILRCVPISNHLYFYWYRQILGQKVEFLVSFYNNEISEKSEIFDDQFSVERPDGSNFTLKIRSTKLEDSAMYFCASSVSPGPTEAFFGQGTRLTVV.

V is TRBV14 and J is TRBJ2-6; D tentatively reads TRBD1 or TRBD2 (5 bases each). Trimming left V 4 bases short and J 0 bases short, with 22 bases between. The CDR3 is made up of 20 amino acids. Germline V CDR1 and CDR2: SGHDN, FVKESK. In nucleotides, the CDR3 is TGTGCCAGCAGCCCCGGGACGTCGTTGCCCTCCGCCTCTGGGGCCAACGTCCTGACTTTC. Its protein product is CASSPGTSLPSASGANVLTF.

The V and J genes are TRBV27 and TRBJ2-3; tentatively, D is TRBD2 (6 bases). This CDR3 spans 16 amino acids. Deletions cut 3 bases from V and 0 bases from J, with 13 bases between. The germline V gene encodes CDR1 MNHEY and CDR2 SMNVEV (reference sequence). This CDR3 is CASSLFLATSTDTQYF. DNA for the CDR3: TGTGCCAGCAGTTTGTTTCTAGCGACTAGCACAGATACGCAGTATTTT.

The chain couples TRBV11-1 to TRBJ2-7, with TRBD2 matching 10 bases. J gave up 1 base and V 1 base, and 10 bases lay outside the gene matches. The CDR3 consists of 18 residues. The germline gives CDR1 SGHAT, CDR2 FQDESV (reference sequence). The CDR3 nucleotides read TGTGCCAGCAGCTTAGTTCCCTTCGGACTAGCGGCATCCTACGAGCAGTACTTC. Protein sequence: CASSLVPFGLAASYEQYF.

With regard to this clone: The same CDR3 arises from other DNA sequences in this sample as well. CDR3 amino acids: CASSFGGNEKLFF. The CDR3 DNA follows: TGTGCCAGCAGCTTTGGGGGGAATGAAAAACTGTTTTTT. The chain has TRBV7-9 and TRBJ1-4, with D maybe TRBD1 (5 bases). Trimming cost V 3 bases and J 5 bases, with 7 bases left between them. The CDR3 is made up of 13 amino acids. Germline CDR1 SEHNR, CDR2 FQNEAQ (reference sequence).